This TCR beta chain was documented in a study of T cell repertoires in cytomegalovirus infection. Each CDR3 protein gets one entry after TCRdb re-called the reads with MiXCR. The sample shows fewer than 550,000 distinct CDR3 sequences, about a third of them seen only once. There are many counts of this clonotype. Germline is not matched at one junction end, which may reflect a read error. The CDR3 totals 13 residues. Germline V gene data show CDR1 as SGHRS and CDR2 as YFSETQ. The specimen sequenced was PBMCs. This chain uses TRBV5-1 with TRBJ2-5, with 8 bases fitting TRBD1. The clonotype was recovered from a human donor in good health (CMV status not recorded). Some clones in this sample may be carry-over from other donors' samples. CDR3 DNA sequence: TGTGCCAGCAGCTTAGGGACAGGAGAGACCCAGTACTTC. Translating gives CASSLGTGETQYF. The variable domain in full, completed from reference TRBV5-1 and TRBJ2-5, reads KAGVTQTPRYLIKTRGQQVTLSCSPISGHRSVSWYQQTPGQGLQFLFEYFSETQRNKGNFPGRFSGRQFSNSRSEMNVSTLELGDSALYLCASSLGTGETQYFGPGTRLLVL.